This entry features one T cell receptor (beta chain) sequence. What it binds is not known. Repertoires were generated with immunoSEQ multiplex PCR, while TCRdb's copy carries only in-frame clones and drops some. Among 120,000 or so clones listed, about 90% were seen once. The length of the CDR3 is 16 residues. Per the germline V gene, CDR1 is MNHEY and CDR2 is SMNVEV (reference sequence). V was shortened by 0 bases and J by 5 bases, with 17 bases between the two germline ends. This specimen comes from a study of T cell responses to AZD1222 COVID-19 vaccine. Study findings and constraints: White British people made up most donors, females outnumbered males, and clonal diversity was possibly underestimated.

The sample consisted of peripheral blood, taken on day 0 of AZD1222 vaccination. This clonotype was sampled from an adult in good health. This rearrangement joins TRBV27 to TRBJ2-7; D is uncertain. CDR3 in DNA: TGTGCCAGCAGTTTATCGAAGGCGTCCGCGCACCACGAGCAGTACTTC. The encoded protein is CASSLSKASAHHEQYF.